The clone carrying this T cell receptor beta chain was found a few times. What it recognizes is unknown. Whoever was chosen for sequencing had shown CD8+CD57+ cell expansion by flow cytometry. This sample was included in a study of CD8+CD57+ T cells in acquired aplastic anemia. Study-level background: Average DNA yield from sorted CD4+ and CD8+ cells was around 3.2 ug.

Profiling that covered TCR beta VDJ and CDR3 relied on genomic DNA as its template. TCRdb re-derived calls from the reads in MiXCR, one entry per CDR3 protein. This sample yields hundreds of thousands of distinct CDR3 sequences, of which around 30% are seen a single time; about 0.8% belongs to the top ten. The CDR3 has 12 amino acids. Trimming shortened V by 4 bases and J by 5 bases, and 9 bases separated the two germline ends. Per germline, CDR1 SGDLS and CDR2 YYNGEE. Study results and caveats: Levels of CD8+ Simpson's diversity were not significantly distinct in patients versus controls.

The V call is TRBV9, the J call TRBJ1-2; D gene ambiguous. This receptor was obtained from a human donor with aplastic anemia. Sequencing was carried out using sorted CD4+, CD8+, or CD8+CD57+ T cells (not recorded which) from PBMCs. The CDR3 region has the DNA TGTGCCAGCAGCTACGACACTTATGGCTACACCTTC. Translated, it gives CASSYDTYGYTF.